These 27 T cell receptor beta chains were all obtained from the same sample, sequenced in a study of identical twins. TCRdb re-called the 5' RACE reads through MiXCR, storing one row per CDR3 protein. The sample records about 500,000 distinct CDR3 sequences, more than 13% being singletons. The same data also went into a second study, on yellow fever vaccine responses in identical twins.

The specimen sequenced was CD4+ T cells sorted from blood. Receptors originate from a woman between 18 and 29 years old in good health.

The V call is TRBV4-2, the J call TRBJ2-1; TRBD2 agrees at 8 bases. V dropped 0 bases and J dropped 4; count of bases not matched to a gene: 8. The CDR3 contains 17 residues. From germline, CDR1 is LGHNA and CDR2 YNFKEQ. CDR3 in DNA: TGTGCCAGCAGCCAAGATGGCGGCGGGGGGACTTACAATGAGCAGTTCTTC. This gives the protein CASSQDGGGGTYNEQFF.

The chain is built from TRBV9 and TRBJ1-2; a weak D match, TRBD1 (6 bases). CDR3 size: 18 residues. V was pared by 3 bases and J by 7 bases, with 28 bases between. The germline CDR1 and CDR2 sequences are SGDLS and YYNGEE. This CDR3 reads CASSGTTGLATKESGYTF. The CDR3 nucleotides read TGTGCCAGCAGCGGAACCACAGGGTTGGCCACTAAGGAGTCTGGCTACACCTTC. The complete variable domain, with remaining parts taken from reference TRBV9 and TRBJ1-2, reads DSGVTQTPKHLITATGQRVTLRCSPRSGDLSVYWYQQSLDQGLQFLIQYYNGEERAKGNILERFSAQQFPDLHSELNLSSLELGDSALYFCASSGTTGLATKESGYTFGSGTRLTVV.

This clonotype appeared once. This chain links TRBV2 with TRBJ2-3; possibly TRBD2 for D (6 bases). The V gene's germline CDR1 is SNHLY and CDR2 FYNNEI. This CDR3 has 18 amino acids. V dropped 11 bases and J dropped 0 bases, with 27 bases sitting between them. CDR3 in amino acids: CAFCLVEGGTLSTDTQYF. The CDR3 DNA reads TGTGCCTTCTGTTTAGTAGAGGGAGGCACCCTAAGCACAGATACGCAGTATTTT.

The chain links TRBV15 to TRBJ2-3; either TRBD1 or TRBD2 may fit D (6 bases each). The germline V and J ends were trimmed by 6 bases and 2 bases, with 18 bases remaining between them. CDR3 size: 16 residues. Germline lookup yields CDR1 LNHNV and CDR2 YYDKDF (reference sequence). The CDR3 sequence is CATRGTGGGPTDTQYF. The DNA of the CDR3 is TGTGCCACCAGGGGGACCGGTGGGGGGCCCACAGATACGCAGTATTTT.

This chain links TRBV11-2 with TRBJ2-7, with 10 nucleotides matching TRBD2. Germline loops: CDR1 SGHAT, CDR2 FQNNGV. The CDR3 has 15 residues. The V and J ends lost 5 bases and 3 bases, in that order; junction bases with no gene match: 7. The CDR3 reads CASSVSGTSVYEQYF. CDR3 nucleotide sequence: TGTGCCAGCAGCGTCAGCGGGACTAGCGTCTACGAGCAGTACTTC.

This clonotype was seen a few times. The rearrangement uses TRBV7-3 and TRBJ2-1; the D is unclear. Trimming took off 0 bases at V and 10 bases at J, with 7 bases between the two ends. CDR3 size: 12 residues. From germline, CDR1 is SGHTA and CDR2 FQGTGA. CDR3 protein: CASSLTEEEQFF. CDR3 in DNA: TGTGCCAGCAGCTTAACCGAGGAGGAGCAGTTCTTC.

This clonotype was observed at least ten times. The V call is TRBV20-1, the J call TRBJ1-3, with D uncertain. The CDR3 has 16 amino acids. The germline V and J ends were trimmed by 3 bases and 0 bases, with 15 bases remaining between them. Germline V gene data show CDR1 as DFQATT and CDR2 as SNEGSKA (reference sequence). DNA of the CDR3: TGCAGTGCTAGTACCGCCCCCCTGGGCTCTGGAAACACCATATATTTT. Amino acid sequence: CSASTAPLGSGNTIYF.

The chain recombines TRBV5-1 with TRBJ2-4, with TRBD1 matching over 12 bases. Germline lookup yields CDR1 SGHRS and CDR2 YFSETQ. Losses at the gene ends were 0 bases for V and 9 bases for J; bases not matched to a gene: 4. CDR3 size: 15 residues. The CDR3 DNA is TGCGCCAGCAGCTTGGTGGGACAGGGGGCCGGCATTCAGTACTTC. Protein product: CASSLVGQGAGIQYF.

This clonotype was recorded at least ten times. This rearrangement joins TRBV29-1 to TRBJ2-5; D call uncertain. CDR1 SQVTM and CDR2 ANQGSEA come from the germline V gene. V was cut by 6 bases and J by 2 bases, with 22 bases left in between. The length of the CDR3 is 16 residues. DNA for the CDR3: TGCAGCGTGACGCCTAAATTTGTCGGGCCGCAAGAGACCCAGTACTTC. It codes for CSVTPKFVGPQETQYF.

The CDR3: CASSSPDRGHGYTF. In DNA, the CDR3 is TGTGCCAGCAGCTCGCCGGACAGGGGCCATGGCTACACCTTC. The V call is TRBV7-9, the J call TRBJ1-2; 9 bases align to TRBD1. There are 14 residues in the CDR3. Germline CDR1 reads SEHNR; CDR2 reads FQNEAQ (reference sequence). V was pared by 4 bases and J by 6 bases, with 6 bases of the junction left unmatched.

The rearrangement joins TRBV27 to TRBJ2-7; TRBD2 might be the D (6 bases). CDR3 length equals 15 residues. The germline gives CDR1 MNHEY, CDR2 SMNVEV (reference sequence). Trimming took 3 bases from V and 6 from J, leaving 18 bases between them. CDR3 sequence: CASSLAGVGTSEQYF. CDR3 coding DNA: TGTGCCAGCAGTTTGGCGGGTGTTGGGACTTCCGAGCAGTACTTC.

On this clonotype: The junction departs from germline at one end; a sequencing error may be responsible. The chain carries TRBV3-1 and TRBJ1-5, with D uncertain. This CDR3 has 18 residues. The germline V gene encodes CDR1 LGHDT and CDR2 YNNKEL (reference sequence). The chain's CDR3 is CAISPGHRDYYSNQPQHF. For the CDR3, the DNA is TGTGCCATCAGCCCTGGGCACCGAGATTATTATAGCAATCAGCCCCAGCATTTT.

This clonotype was counted only a few times. The chain carries TRBV5-5 and TRBJ2-2; 8 nucleotides agree with TRBD1. The CDR3 spans 17 residues. CDR1 and CDR2 (germline): SGHKS, YYEKEE (reference sequence). V shed 0 bases, J shed 5 bases, and the junction held 9 bases outside the gene matches. Here the CDR3 DNA reads TGTGCCAGCAGCTTGGACAGGGGGAATATAAGGACCGGGGAGCTGTTTTTT. Translated, it gives CASSLDRGNIRTGELFF.

The chain couples TRBV5-4 to TRBJ2-3, with 7 positions matching TRBD2. Trimming took 0 bases from V and 3 from J; bases not matched to a gene: 4. In germline, CDR1 is SGHNT, CDR2 YYREEE (reference sequence). The CDR3 consists of 15 residues. The CDR3 reads CASSLAKRGTDTQYF. The CDR3 coding sequence is TGTGCCAGCAGCTTGGCAAAGCGGGGAACAGATACGCAGTATTTT.

The CDR3: CASSKAAHPYNEQFF. CDR3 DNA sequence: TGTGCCAGCAGCAAAGCTGCACATCCCTACAATGAGCAGTTCTTC. The V and J genes are TRBV21-1 and TRBJ2-1. TRBV21-1 is a known pseudogene. CDR3 length equals 15 residues.

The chain is built from TRBV10-3 and TRBJ2-6; no clear D. The CDR3 covers 14 residues. Trimming took 0 bases from V and 6 from J, leaving 6 bases between them. CDR1 ENHRY and CDR2 SYGVKD come from the germline V gene. CDR3 sequence: CAISESQTANVLTF. CDR3 nucleotide sequence: TGTGCCATCAGTGAGTCCCAGACGGCCAACGTCCTGACTTTC.

This clonotype was seen a few times. This sequence joins TRBV3-1 and TRBJ2-7; 7 nucleotides agree with TRBD1. Looked up from germline, CDR1 is LGHDT and CDR2 is YNNKEL (reference sequence). V trimming: 4 bases; J trimming: 3 bases; junction bases outside the gene matches: 9. This CDR3 has 15 amino acids. The CDR3 DNA sequence: TGTGCCAGCAGCCTCCCCGGGACAGCCAACTACGAGCAGTACTTC. Protein sequence: CASSLPGTANYEQYF.

DNA of the CDR3: TGTGCCAGCTCACCCACCGGGACAGGGTCCGAGCAGTACTTC. It translates to CASSPTGTGSEQYF. J is TRBJ2-7 and V is TRBV18, with 9 bases that match TRBD1. The CDR3 consists of 14 residues. Germline CDR1 reads KGHSH; CDR2 reads LQKENI. J gave up 6 bases and V 3 bases, and 6 bases lay outside the gene matches.

In its sample, this clonotype was seen a few times. The V call is TRBV5-6, the J call TRBJ2-7; 8 bases fit TRBD1. The V gene end was trimmed by 4 bases and the J gene end by 1 base; junction bases not matched to a gene: 7. This CDR3 has 15 amino acids. The germline gives CDR1 SGHDT, CDR2 YYEEEE. The CDR3 sequence: CASSATGVRSYEQYF. DNA for the CDR3: TGTGCCAGCAGCGCGACAGGGGTACGGTCCTACGAGCAGTACTTC.

This clonotype was seen a few times. The chain links TRBV2 to TRBJ2-3, with unresolved D. With 3 bases removed from V and 8 bases from J, the gap between germline ends came to 9 bases. CDR3 length: 12 residues. Germline V gene sequence: CDR1 SNHLY, CDR2 FYNNEI. This CDR3 reads CASSEVVATQYF. The CDR3 DNA reads TGTGCCAGCAGTGAGGTAGTTGCTACGCAGTATTTT.

This clonotype has at least ten counts. This chain links TRBV4-2 with TRBJ1-4; the D is unclear. The CDR3 extends over 14 amino acids. The germline CDR1 and CDR2 sequences are LGHNA and YNFKEQ. The V end was cut by 4 bases, the J end by 3 bases, with 9 bases between. The DNA for the CDR3 is TGTGCCAGCAGCCGGGCAGATTCTAATGAAAAACTGTTTTTT. The encoded protein is CASSRADSNEKLFF.

This clonotype was found many times. This rearrangement joins TRBV29-1 to TRBJ2-5; a possible D gene is TRBD2 (7 bases). Germline V CDR1 and CDR2: SQVTM, ANQGSEA. Trimming pared 6 bases from V and 5 bases from J, leaving 19 bases between. The CDR3 covers 14 residues. The CDR3 protein is CSVLEGGRGETQYF. In DNA, the CDR3 is TGCAGCGTACTGGAGGGGGGGCGTGGGGAGACCCAGTACTTC.

This chain uses TRBV7-2 with TRBJ1-2, with D perhaps TRBD1 (6 bases). Germline V gives CDR1 SGHTA, CDR2 FQGNSA. Deletions cut 5 bases from V and 7 bases from J, with 20 bases between. This CDR3 is built from 15 residues. The CDR3 DNA reads TGTGCCAGCAGCACCCGCCGGCAGGGGTCGGGTGGCTACACCTTC. It is translated as CASSTRRQGSGGYTF.

This clonotype has just a few counts. V gene TRBV6-1 combines with J gene TRBJ1-2, with D uncertain. Trimming took 5 bases from V and 7 from J, leaving 14 bases between them. This CDR3 contains 13 residues. Germline values: CDR1 MNHNS, CDR2 SASEGT. The CDR3, as DNA: TGTGCCAGCAGTCTCCTAAGGGTCGGTGGCTACACCTTC. Amino acids: CASSLLRVGGYTF.

The J gene is TRBJ1-1, the V gene TRBV18; D call uncertain. Trimming took 6 bases from V and 4 from J, leaving 9 bases between them. Germline V gene data show CDR1 as KGHSH and CDR2 as LQKENI. This CDR3 has 12 amino acids. For the CDR3, the DNA is TGTGCCAGCTCCCTCGCAGTCACTGAAGCTTTCTTT. It translates to CASSLAVTEAFF.

The V gene is TRBV7-9, the J gene TRBJ2-7, with D maybe TRBD2 (5 bases). V shed 0 bases and J shed 0 bases, with 12 bases lying between them. Germline CDR1 is SEHNR and CDR2 is FQNEAQ (reference sequence). The CDR3 loop spans 16 amino acids. CDR3 nucleotide sequence: TGTGCCAGCAGCTTAGCGTTGAGCGGCAACTCCTACGAGCAGTACTTC. It yields the protein CASSLALSGNSYEQYF.

This rearrangement joins TRBV7-9 to TRBJ2-7, with a tentative D call TRBD2 (6 bases). The germline V gene has CDR1 SEHNR and CDR2 FQNEAQ (reference sequence). V lost 5 bases to trimming and J lost 1 base, with 15 bases between them. The CDR3 is made up of 15 amino acids. The CDR3 protein is CASSHRGSGSYEQYF. The DNA of the CDR3 is TGTGCCAGCAGCCACCGGGGTAGCGGATCCTACGAGCAGTACTTC.